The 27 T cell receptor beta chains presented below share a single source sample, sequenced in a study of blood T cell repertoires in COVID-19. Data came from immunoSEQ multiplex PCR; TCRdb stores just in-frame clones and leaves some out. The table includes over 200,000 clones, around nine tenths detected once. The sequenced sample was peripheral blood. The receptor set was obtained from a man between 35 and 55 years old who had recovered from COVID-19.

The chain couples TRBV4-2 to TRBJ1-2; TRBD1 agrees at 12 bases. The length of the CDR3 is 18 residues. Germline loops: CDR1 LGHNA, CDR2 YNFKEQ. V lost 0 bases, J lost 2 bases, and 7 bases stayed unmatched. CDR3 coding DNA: TGTGCCAGCAGCCAAGAAGTGGGACAGGGGGCCCTCAACTATGGCTACACCTTC. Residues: CASSQEVGQGALNYGYTF.

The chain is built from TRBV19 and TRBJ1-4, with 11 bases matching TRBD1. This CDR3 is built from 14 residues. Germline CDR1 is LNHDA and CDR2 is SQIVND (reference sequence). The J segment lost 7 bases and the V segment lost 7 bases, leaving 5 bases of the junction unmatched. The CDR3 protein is CASTPGTGGEKLFF. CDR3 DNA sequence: TGTGCCAGTACCCCCGGGACAGGGGGTGAAAAACTGTTTTTT.

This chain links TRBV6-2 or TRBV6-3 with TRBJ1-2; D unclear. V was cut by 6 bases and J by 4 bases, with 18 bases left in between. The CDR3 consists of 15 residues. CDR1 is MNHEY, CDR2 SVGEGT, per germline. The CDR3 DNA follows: TGTGCCAGCAGCCCAGCGAGGGATCAATTCTATGGCTACACCTTC. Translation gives CASSPARDQFYGYTF.

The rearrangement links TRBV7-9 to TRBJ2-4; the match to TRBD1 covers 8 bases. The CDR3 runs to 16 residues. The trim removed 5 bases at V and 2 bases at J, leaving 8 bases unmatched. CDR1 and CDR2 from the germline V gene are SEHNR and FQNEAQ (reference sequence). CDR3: CASSDGQGETKNIQYF. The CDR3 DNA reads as TGTGCCAGCAGCGACGGACAGGGCGAGACCAAAAACATTCAGTACTTC.

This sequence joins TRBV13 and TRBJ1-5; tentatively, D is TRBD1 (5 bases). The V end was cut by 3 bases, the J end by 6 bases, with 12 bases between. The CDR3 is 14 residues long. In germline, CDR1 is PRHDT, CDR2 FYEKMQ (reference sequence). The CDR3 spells CASSFGGTGQPQHF. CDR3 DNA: TGTGCCAGCAGCTTTGGGGGGACGGGTCAGCCCCAGCATTTT.

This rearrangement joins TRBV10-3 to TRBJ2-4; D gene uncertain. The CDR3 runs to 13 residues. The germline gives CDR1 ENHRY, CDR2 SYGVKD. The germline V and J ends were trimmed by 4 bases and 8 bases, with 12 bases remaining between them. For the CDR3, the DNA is TGTGCCATCAGTGTCGAGCCAGAGGACATTCAGTACTTC. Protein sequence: CAISVEPEDIQYF.

The CDR3 region has the DNA TGTGCCAGCAGCCTATTCGGGACAGGGTCCTACGAGCAGTACTTC. Protein product: CASSLFGTGSYEQYF. V and J are TRBV7-8 and TRBJ2-7; TRBD1 aligns across 9 bases. The trim removed 5 bases at V and 1 base at J, leaving 6 bases unmatched. CDR3 length: 15 residues. Germline CDR1 and CDR2: SGHVS and FQNEAQ.

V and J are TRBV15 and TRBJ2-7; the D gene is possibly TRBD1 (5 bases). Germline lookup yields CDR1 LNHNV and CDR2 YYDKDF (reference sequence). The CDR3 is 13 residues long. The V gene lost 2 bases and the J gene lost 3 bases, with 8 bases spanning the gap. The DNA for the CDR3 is TGTGCCACCAGCAGAAGGGGTGGCTACGAGCAGTACTTC. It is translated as CATSRRGGYEQYF.

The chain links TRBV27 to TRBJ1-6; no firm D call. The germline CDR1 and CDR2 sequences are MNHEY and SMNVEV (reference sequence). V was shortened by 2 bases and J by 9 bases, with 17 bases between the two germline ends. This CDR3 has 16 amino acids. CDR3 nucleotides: TGTGCCAGCAGTTTAACCCGCCGGCAGGAGGGTTCACCCCTCCACTTT. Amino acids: CASSLTRRQEGSPLHF.

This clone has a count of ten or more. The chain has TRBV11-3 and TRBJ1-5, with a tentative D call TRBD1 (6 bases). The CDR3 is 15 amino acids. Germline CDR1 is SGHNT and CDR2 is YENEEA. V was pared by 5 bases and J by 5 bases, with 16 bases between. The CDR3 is CASSRDTGYDQPQHF. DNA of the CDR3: TGTGCCAGCAGCCGCGACACAGGGTATGATCAGCCCCAGCATTTT.

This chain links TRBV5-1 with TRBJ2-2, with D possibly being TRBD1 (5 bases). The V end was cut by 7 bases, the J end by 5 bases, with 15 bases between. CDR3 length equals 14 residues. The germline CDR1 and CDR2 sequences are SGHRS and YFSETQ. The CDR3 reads CASDQGLGTGELFF. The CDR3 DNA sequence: TGCGCCAGCGACCAGGGCCTGGGAACCGGGGAGCTGTTTTTT.

CDR3 in DNA: TGTGCCAGCAGCCGGGGACAGGGTAACACCTTC. Its protein is CASSRGQGNTF. V and J are TRBV12-3 or TRBV12-4 and TRBJ1-2, with TRBD1 identical over 9 bases. V dropped 6 bases and J dropped 12; count of bases not matched to a gene: 5. The CDR3 is made up of 11 amino acids.

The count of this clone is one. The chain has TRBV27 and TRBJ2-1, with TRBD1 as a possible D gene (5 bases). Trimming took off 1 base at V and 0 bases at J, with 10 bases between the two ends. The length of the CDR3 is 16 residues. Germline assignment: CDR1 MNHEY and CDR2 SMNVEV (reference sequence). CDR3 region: CASSLWGLPSYNEQFF. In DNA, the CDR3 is TGTGCCAGCAGTTTATGGGGCCTCCCCTCCTACAATGAGCAGTTCTTC.

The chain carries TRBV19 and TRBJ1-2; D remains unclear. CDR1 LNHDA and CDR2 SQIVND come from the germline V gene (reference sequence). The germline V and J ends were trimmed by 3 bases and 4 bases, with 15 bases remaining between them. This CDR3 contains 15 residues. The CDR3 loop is CASSIEGLRGYGYTF. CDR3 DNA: TGTGCCAGTAGTATTGAAGGTCTCCGGGGCTATGGCTACACCTTC.

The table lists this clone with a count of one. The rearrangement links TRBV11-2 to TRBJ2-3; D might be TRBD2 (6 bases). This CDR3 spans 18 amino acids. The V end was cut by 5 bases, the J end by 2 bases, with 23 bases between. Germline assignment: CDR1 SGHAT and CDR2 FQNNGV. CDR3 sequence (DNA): TGTGCCAGCAGCCCCCGCTTGGGTCGGGGGTCCCACACAGATACGCAGTATTTT. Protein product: CASSPRLGRGSHTDTQYF.

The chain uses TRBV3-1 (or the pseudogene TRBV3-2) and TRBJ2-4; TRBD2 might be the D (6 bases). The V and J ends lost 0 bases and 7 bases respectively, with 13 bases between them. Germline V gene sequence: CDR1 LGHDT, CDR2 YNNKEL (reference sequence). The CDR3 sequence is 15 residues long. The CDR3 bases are TGTGCCAGCAGCCAAGACGCCGCGGGGCTGAACATTCAGTACTTC. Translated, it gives CASSQDAAGLNIQYF.

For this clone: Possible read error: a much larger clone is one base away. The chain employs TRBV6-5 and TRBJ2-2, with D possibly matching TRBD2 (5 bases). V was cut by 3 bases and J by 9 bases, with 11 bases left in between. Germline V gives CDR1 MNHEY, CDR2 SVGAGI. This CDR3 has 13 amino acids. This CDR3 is CASSYQDSRELFF. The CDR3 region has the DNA TGTGCCAGCAGTTATCAGGACTCCAGGGAGCTGTTTTTT.

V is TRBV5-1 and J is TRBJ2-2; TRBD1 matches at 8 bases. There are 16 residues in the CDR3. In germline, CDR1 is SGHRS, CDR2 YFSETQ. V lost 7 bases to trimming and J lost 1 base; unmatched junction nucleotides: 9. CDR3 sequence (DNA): TGCGCCAGCGCAAAACGCAGGGGGCAGAACACCGGGGAGCTGTTTTTT. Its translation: CASAKRRGQNTGELFF.

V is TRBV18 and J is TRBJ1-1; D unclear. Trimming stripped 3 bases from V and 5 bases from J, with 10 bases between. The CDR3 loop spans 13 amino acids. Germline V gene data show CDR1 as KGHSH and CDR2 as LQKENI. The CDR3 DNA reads TGTGCCAGCTCACCTGAGGGTTGGACTGAAGCTTTCTTT. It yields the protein CASSPEGWTEAFF.

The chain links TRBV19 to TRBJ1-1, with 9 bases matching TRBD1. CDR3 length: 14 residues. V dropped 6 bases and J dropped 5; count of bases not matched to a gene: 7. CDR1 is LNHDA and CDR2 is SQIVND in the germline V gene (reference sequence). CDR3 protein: CASSPRQGGTEAFF. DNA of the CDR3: TGTGCCAGTAGCCCCCGACAGGGGGGAACTGAAGCTTTCTTT.

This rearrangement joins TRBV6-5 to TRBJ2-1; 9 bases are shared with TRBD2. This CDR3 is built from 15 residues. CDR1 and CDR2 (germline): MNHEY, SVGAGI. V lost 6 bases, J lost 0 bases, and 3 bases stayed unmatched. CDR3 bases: TGTGCCAGCAGAATAGCGGGAGCCTCCTACAATGAGCAGTTCTTC. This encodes CASRIAGASYNEQFF.

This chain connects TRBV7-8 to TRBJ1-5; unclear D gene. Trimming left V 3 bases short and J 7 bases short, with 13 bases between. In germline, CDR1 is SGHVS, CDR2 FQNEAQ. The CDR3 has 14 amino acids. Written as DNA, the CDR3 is TGTGCCAGCAGCTTTTCGAGGGAATTACAGCCCCAGCATTTT. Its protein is CASSFSRELQPQHF.

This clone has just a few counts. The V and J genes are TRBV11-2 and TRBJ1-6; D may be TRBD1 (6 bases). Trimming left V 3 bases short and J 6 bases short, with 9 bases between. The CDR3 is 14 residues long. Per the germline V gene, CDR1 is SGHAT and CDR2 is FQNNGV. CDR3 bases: TGTGCCAGCAGCTTTGGCAGGGGTAATTCACCCCTCCACTTT. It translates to CASSFGRGNSPLHF.

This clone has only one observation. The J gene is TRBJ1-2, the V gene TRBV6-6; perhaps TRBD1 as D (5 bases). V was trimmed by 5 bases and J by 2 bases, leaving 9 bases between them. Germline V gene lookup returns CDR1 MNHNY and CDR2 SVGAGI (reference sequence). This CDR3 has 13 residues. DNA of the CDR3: TGTGCCAGCAGTCTTGACAGAAACTATGGCTACACCTTC. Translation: CASSLDRNYGYTF.

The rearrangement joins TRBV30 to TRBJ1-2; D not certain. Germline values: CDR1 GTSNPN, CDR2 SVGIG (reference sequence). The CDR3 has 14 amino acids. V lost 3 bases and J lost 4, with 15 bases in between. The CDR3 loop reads CAWRSGSPGYGYTF. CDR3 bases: TGTGCCTGGAGATCGGGATCTCCAGGCTATGGCTACACCTTC.

CDR3 loop: CASSWGAYNEQFF. The CDR3, as DNA: TGCGCCAGCAGTTGGGGGGCCTACAATGAGCAGTTCTTC. V and J are TRBV5-1 and TRBJ2-1, with TRBD2 as a possible D gene (6 bases). This CDR3 comprises 13 residues. V gave up 5 bases and J gave up 2 bases, with 8 bases separating them. Germline V gene lookup returns CDR1 SGHRS and CDR2 YFSETQ. Full variable domain (outside the CDR3, taken from reference TRBV5-1 and TRBJ2-1): KAGVTQTPRYLIKTRGQQVTLSCSPISGHRSVSWYQQTPGQGLQFLFEYFSETQRNKGNFPGRFSGRQFSNSRSEMNVSTLELGDSALYLCASSWGAYNEQFFGPGTRLTVL.

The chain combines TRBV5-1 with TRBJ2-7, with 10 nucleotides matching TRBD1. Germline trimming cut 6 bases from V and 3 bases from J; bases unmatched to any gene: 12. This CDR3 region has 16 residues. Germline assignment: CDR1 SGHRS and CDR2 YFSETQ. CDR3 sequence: CASTRSPGQGIYEQYF. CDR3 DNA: TGCGCCAGCACACGATCGCCGGGACAGGGGATCTACGAGCAGTACTTC.